This T cell receptor (beta chain) originates from a study of cytomegalovirus exposure and HLA in healthy donors. With 60 Vbeta and 13 Jbeta primers, the PCR was carried out. Sequencing used immunoSEQ multiplex PCR; TCRdb keeps in-frame clones, though not all of them. Of roughly 170,000 clones listed, roughly four fifths were seen once; the top ten hold under 5%. Donors in the study were healthy people who gave bone marrow. Germline CDR1 is MNHEY and CDR2 is SMNVEV (reference sequence). J gave up 7 bases and V 5 bases, and 10 bases lay outside the gene matches. The CDR3 covers 15 residues. The receptor's source is a girl between 5 and 17 years old in good health and CMV-seropositive. The rearrangement links TRBV27 to TRBJ2-1, with 8 bases lining up with TRBD1. Sequencing was carried out using PBMCs. CDR3 sequence: CASSLIWQGANEQFF. Here the CDR3 DNA reads TGTGCCAGCAGTCTCATTTGGCAGGGGGCAAATGAGCAGTTCTTC.